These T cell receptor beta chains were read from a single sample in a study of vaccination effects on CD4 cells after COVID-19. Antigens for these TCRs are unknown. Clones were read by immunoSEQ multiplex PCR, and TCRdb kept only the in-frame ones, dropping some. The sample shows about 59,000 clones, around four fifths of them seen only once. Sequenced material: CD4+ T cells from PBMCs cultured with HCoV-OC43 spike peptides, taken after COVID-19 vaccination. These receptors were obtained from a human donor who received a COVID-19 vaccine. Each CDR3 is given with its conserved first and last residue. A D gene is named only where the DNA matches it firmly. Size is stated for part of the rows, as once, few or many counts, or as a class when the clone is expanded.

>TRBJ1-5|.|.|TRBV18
CASSPGPHQPQHF
TGTGCCAGCTCACCAGGGCCCCATCAGCCCCAGCATTTT
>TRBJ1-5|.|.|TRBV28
CASSFDGAGNQPQHF
TGTGCCAGCAGTTTCGACGGGGCGGGCAATCAGCCCCAGCATTTT
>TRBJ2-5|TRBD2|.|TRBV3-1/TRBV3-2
CASSQYGSGGEETQYF
TGTGCCAGCAGCCAATATGGTAGCGGGGGTGAAGAGACCCAGTACTTC
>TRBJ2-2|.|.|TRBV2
CASSEKNRLFF
TGTGCCAGCAGTGAAAAGAACCGGCTGTTTTTT
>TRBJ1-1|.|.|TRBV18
CASSPSRDTEAFF
TGTGCCAGCTCACCATCCAGGGACACTGAAGCTTTCTTT
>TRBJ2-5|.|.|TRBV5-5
CASSDSGAWETQYF
TGTGCCAGCAGCGACTCAGGGGCTTGGGAGACCCAGTACTTC
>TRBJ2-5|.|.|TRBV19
CASSAFQKGSQETQYF
TGTGCCAGTAGTGCCTTCCAAAAAGGGTCCCAAGAGACCCAGTACTTC
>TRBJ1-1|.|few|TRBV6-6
CASTENTEAFF
TGTGCCAGCACTGAGAACACTGAAGCTTTCTTT
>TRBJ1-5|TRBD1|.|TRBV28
CASSSQGARQPQHF
TGTGCCAGCAGTAGTCAGGGGGCGCGGCAGCCCCAGCATTTT
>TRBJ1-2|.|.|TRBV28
CASSSPRRVYGYTF
TGTGCCAGCAGTTCACCGAGGAGAGTATATGGCTACACCTTC
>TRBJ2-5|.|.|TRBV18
CASSGGQHQETQYF
TGTGCCAGCTCCGGTGGACAGCACCAAGAGACCCAGTACTTC
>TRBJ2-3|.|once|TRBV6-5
CASTLQGGTDTQYF
TGTGCCAGCACCCTGCAAGGCGGCACAGATACGCAGTATTTT
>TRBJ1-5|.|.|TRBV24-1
CATSLNGRQPQHF
TGTGCCACCAGCCTGAACGGGCGTCAGCCCCAGCATTTT
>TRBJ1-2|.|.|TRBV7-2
CASSIAPNLGYTF
TGTGCCAGCAGCATAGCCCCTAATCTTGGCTACACCTTC
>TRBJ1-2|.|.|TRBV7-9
CASSFPGGNYGYTF
TGTGCCAGCAGCTTTCCCGGGGGTAACTATGGCTACACCTTC
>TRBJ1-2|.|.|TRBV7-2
CASSFSTDGYTF
TGTGCCAGCAGCTTTTCGACGGATGGCTACACCTTC
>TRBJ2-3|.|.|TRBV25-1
CASSESGRGDTQYF
TGTGCCAGCAGTGAATCAGGCAGGGGTGATACGCAGTATTTT
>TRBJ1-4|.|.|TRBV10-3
CAISAAGTGKLFF
TGTGCCATCAGTGCTGCCGGGACGGGAAAACTGTTTTTT
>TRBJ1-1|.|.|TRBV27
CASSFRGRGNTEAFF
TGTGCCAGCAGTTTCCGGGGCAGGGGGAACACTGAAGCTTTCTTT
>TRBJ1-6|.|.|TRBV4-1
CASSQGGGGGDNSPLHF
TGCGCCAGCAGCCAAGGAGGAGGCGGAGGGGATAATTCACCCCTCCACTTT
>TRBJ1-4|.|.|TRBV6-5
CASSLGNSNEKLFF
TGTGCCAGCAGTTTGGGGAATTCTAATGAAAAACTGTTTTTT
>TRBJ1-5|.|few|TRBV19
CASSTVGVRQPQHF
TGTGCCAGTAGTACAGTGGGGGTCAGGCAGCCCCAGCATTTT
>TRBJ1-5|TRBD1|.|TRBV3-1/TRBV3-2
CASSRGQGGLRGDQPQHF
TGTGCCAGCAGCCGGGGACAGGGAGGCTTACGGGGGGATCAGCCCCAGCATTTT
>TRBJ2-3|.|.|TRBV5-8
CASSYDGGKDTQYF
TGTGCCAGCAGCTATGACGGGGGCAAGGATACGCAGTATTTT